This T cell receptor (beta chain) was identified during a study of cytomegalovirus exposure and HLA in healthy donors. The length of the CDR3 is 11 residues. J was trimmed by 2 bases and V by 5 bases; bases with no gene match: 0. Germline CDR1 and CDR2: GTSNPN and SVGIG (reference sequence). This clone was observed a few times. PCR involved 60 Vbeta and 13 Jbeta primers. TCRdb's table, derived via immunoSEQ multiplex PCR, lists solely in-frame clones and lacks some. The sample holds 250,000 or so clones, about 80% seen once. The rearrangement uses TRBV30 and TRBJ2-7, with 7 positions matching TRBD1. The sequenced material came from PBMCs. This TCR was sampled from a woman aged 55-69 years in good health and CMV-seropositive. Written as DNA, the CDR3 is TGTGCCTGGGACAGGGCCTACGAGCAGTACTTC. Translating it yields CAWDRAYEQYF.